These 3 T cell receptor beta chains were sequenced from one sample in a study of cytomegalovirus exposure and HLA in healthy donors. The PCR contained 60 Vbeta and 13 Jbeta primers. Profiling relied on immunoSEQ multiplex PCR, and the TCRdb table lists in-frame clones only, not all of them. The profile covers approximately 150,000 clones, with about 75% appearing a single time and 3.5% to 5% taken by the ten largest. The sequenced sample consisted of PBMCs. The receptors here all came from a man in his sixties in good health and CMV-seronegative.

The rearrangement links TRBV6-5 to TRBJ1-3; perhaps TRBD1 as D (5 bases). The CDR3 loop spans 16 amino acids. Trimming stripped 4 bases from V and 4 bases from J, with 17 bases between. The germline gives CDR1 MNHEY, CDR2 SVGAGI. Written as DNA, the CDR3 is TGTGCCAGCAGTTCACCCCAGGGAGCGGGAGGAAACACCATATATTTT. Translated, it gives CASSSPQGAGGNTIYF.

V is TRBV9 and J is TRBJ2-1; weak D call: TRBD2 (10 bases). The V gene's germline CDR1 is SGDLS and CDR2 YYNGEE. Trimming shortened V by 4 bases and J by 4 bases, and 33 bases separated the two germline ends. CDR3 length: 21 amino acids. CDR3 sequence reads: CASSPTSGTGLSMMIYNEQFF. The CDR3 coding sequence is TGTGCCAGCAGCCCAACTAGCGGGACAGGGTTGTCAATGATGATATACAATGAGCAGTTCTTC.

This clone came up a few times. The rearrangement links TRBV19 to TRBJ2-3; 9 positions agree with TRBD2. The CDR3 loop spans 16 amino acids. The germline CDR1 and CDR2 sequences are LNHDA and SQIVND (reference sequence). Trimming took 3 bases from V and 4 from J; bases not matched to a gene: 8. CDR3 nucleotides: TGTGCCAGTAGTATGAGTAGCGGGAGTTTCGCAGATACGCAGTATTTT. Translating it yields CASSMSSGSFADTQYF.